This note documents a single TCR beta chain sequence. Trimming took 7 bases from V and 5 from J, leaving 14 bases between them. Looked up from germline, CDR1 is MNHEY and CDR2 is SVGAGI. The CDR3 runs 13 residues. Only in-frame clones appear in the TCRdb table, and some are missing; sequencing was by immunoSEQ multiplex PCR. The table shows roughly 100,000 clones, with 85% to 90% occurring only once. These data originate in a study of T cell responses to AZD1222 COVID-19 vaccine. The chain has TRBV6-5 and TRBJ2-5, with a possible D match to TRBD2 (6 bases). This TCR came from an adult in good health. Sequenced here: peripheral blood, sampled on day 0 of AZD1222 vaccination. This CDR3 is CASTPAGWETQYF. CDR3 DNA sequence: TGTGCCAGCACCCCCGCGGGGTGGGAGACCCAGTACTTC.